This T cell receptor beta chain comes out of a study of blood T cell repertoires in COVID-19. Only one count was recorded for this clone. Germline-derived CDR1 and CDR2 are SGHTA and FQGNSA. The CDR3 consists of 12 residues. V lost 6 bases and J lost 3, with 8 bases in between. Sequencing used immunoSEQ multiplex PCR; TCRdb keeps in-frame clones, though not all of them. The sample holds fewer than 350,000 clones, roughly 90% seen once. The V call is TRBV7-2, the J call TRBJ1-2; D not resolved. Source material: PBMCs or T cells enriched from blood (not recorded which). This sequence was found in a woman between 40 and 50 years old with acute COVID-19. The CDR3 reads CASSSGHYGYTF. The DNA of the CDR3 is TGTGCCAGCAGTTCGGGTCACTATGGCTACACCTTC.